The following is a T cell receptor beta chain sequence with its context. What it recognizes is unknown. This sample was taken from a study of shared clonotypes between healthy human individuals. The study, taken as a whole, reports: In this cohort, only blood was sampled, and tissue repertoires likely differ. Clonotype sharing among the donors was expected to vary with sequencing depth. Shared clonotypes: about 5% naive CD4, around 3.5% naive CD8, around 2.2% memory CD4, approximately 0.4% memory CD8.

The CDR3 is 15 amino acids. Germline values: CDR1 MNHNS, CDR2 SASEGT. V was trimmed by 5 bases and J by 1 base, leaving 11 bases between them. It was 150 to 250 ng DNA, about 30,000 T cell genomes, that sorted-subset replicate PCRs used. The data were produced by immunoSEQ multiplex PCR, yet TCRdb's version contains in-frame clones alone and is incomplete. The repertoire includes about 600,000 clones, about 97% of them detected once, and roughly 0.055% sits in the top ten. The TCR originated in a woman aged 25-40 years in good health. The V gene is TRBV6-1, the J gene TRBJ1-4; D call uncertain. Sequencing used naive CD4+ T cells sorted from blood. Subset denoted: CD45RA+ positively selected. The CDR3 nucleotides are TGTGCCAGCAGTCCCCCGCGGGGAACTAATGAAAAACTGTTTTTT. Protein product: CASSPPRGTNEKLFF.